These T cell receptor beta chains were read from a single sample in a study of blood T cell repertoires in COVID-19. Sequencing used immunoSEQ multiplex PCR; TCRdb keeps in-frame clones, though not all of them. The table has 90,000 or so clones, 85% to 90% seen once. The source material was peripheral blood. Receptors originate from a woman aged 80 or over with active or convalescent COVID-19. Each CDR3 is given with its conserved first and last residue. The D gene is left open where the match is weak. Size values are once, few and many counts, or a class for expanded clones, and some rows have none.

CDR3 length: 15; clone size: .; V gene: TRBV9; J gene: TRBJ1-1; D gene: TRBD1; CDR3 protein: CASSENQGAGTEAFF; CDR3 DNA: TGTGCCAGCAGCGAAAATCAGGGGGCAGGAACTGAAGCTTTCTTT
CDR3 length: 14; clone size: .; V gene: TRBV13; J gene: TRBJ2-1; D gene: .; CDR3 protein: CATGRDPQAHEQFF; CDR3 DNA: TGTGCCACCGGCCGTGACCCTCAGGCCCATGAGCAGTTCTTC
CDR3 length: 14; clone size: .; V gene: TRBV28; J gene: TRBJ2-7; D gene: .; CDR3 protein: CASSFGGIRYEQYF; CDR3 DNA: TGTGCCAGCAGTTTTGGGGGGATACGCTACGAGCAGTACTTC
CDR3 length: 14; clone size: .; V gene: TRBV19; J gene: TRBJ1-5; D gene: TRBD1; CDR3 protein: CAGAPGQGNQPQHF; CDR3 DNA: TGTGCCGGTGCCCCGGGACAGGGCAATCAGCCCCAGCATTTT
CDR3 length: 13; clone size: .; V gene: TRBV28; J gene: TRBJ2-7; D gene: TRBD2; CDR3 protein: CASSLAGSYEQYF; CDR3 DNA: TGTGCCAGCAGTCTAGCGGGCTCCTACGAGCAGTACTTC
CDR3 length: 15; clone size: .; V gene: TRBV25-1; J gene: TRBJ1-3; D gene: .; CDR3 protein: CASSVLQSSGNTIYF; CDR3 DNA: TGTGCCAGCAGTGTTTTACAGAGCTCTGGAAACACCATATATTTT
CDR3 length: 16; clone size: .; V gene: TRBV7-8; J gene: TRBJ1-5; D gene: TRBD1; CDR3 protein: CASSPRTGGENQPQHF; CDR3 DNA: TGTGCCAGCAGCCCCCGGACAGGGGGCGAGAATCAGCCCCAGCATTTT
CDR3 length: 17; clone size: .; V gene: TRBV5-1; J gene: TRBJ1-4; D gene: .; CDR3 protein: CASSLAALQGTNEKLFF; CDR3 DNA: TGCGCCAGCAGCTTGGCAGCCTTACAGGGAACTAATGAAAAACTGTTTTTT
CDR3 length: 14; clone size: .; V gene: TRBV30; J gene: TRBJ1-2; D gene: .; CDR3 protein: CAWTRGGRTYGYTF; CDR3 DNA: TGTGCCTGGACCCGCGGGGGACGAACCTATGGCTACACCTTC
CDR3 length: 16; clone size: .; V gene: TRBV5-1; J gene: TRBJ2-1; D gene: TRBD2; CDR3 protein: CASTSGTSGSYNEQFF; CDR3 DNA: TGCGCCAGCACATCCGGGACTAGCGGGAGCTACAATGAGCAGTTCTTC
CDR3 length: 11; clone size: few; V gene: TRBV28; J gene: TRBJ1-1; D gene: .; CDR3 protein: CASSPRSEAFF; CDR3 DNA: TGTGCCAGCAGCCCCAGGTCTGAAGCTTTCTTT
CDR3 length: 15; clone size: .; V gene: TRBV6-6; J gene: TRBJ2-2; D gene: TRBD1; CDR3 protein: CASSYLTGDTGELFF; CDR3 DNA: TGTGCCAGCAGTTACCTTACAGGGGACACCGGGGAGCTGTTTTTT
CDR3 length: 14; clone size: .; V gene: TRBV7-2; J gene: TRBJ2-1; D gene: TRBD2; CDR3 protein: CASSLGAGRDEQFF; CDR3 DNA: TGTGCCAGCAGCTTAGGGGCCGGGAGGGATGAGCAGTTCTTC
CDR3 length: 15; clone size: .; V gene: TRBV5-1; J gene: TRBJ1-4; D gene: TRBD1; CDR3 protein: CASSLGTGEGEKLFF; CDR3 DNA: TGCGCCAGCAGCTTGGGGACAGGGGAAGGTGAAAAACTGTTTTTT
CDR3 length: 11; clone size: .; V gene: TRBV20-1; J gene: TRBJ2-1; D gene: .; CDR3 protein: CSGSTGNEQFF; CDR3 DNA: TGCAGTGGCTCGACTGGCAATGAGCAGTTCTTC
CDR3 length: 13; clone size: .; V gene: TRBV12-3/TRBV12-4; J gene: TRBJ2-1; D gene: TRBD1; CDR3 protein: CASRRGQYNEQFF; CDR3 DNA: TGTGCCAGCAGGAGGGGGCAGTACAATGAGCAGTTCTTC
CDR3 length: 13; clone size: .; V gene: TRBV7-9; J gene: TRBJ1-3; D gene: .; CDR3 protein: CASSSSTGNTIYF; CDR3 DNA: TGTGCCAGCAGCTCCAGTACAGGGAACACCATATATTTT
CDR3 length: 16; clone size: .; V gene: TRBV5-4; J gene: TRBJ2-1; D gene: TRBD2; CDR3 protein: CASSLGTSGTDNEQFF; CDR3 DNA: TGTGCCAGCAGCTTGGGGACTAGCGGGACCGACAATGAGCAGTTCTTC
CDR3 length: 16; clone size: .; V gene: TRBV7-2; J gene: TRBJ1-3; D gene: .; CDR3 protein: CASSLQRGGSGNTIYF; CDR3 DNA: TGTGCCAGCAGCTTACAGAGAGGGGGCTCTGGAAACACCATATATTTT
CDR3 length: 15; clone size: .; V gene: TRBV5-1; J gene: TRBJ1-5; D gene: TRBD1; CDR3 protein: CASSLGTGIAQPQHF; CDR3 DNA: TGCGCCAGCAGCTTGGGGACAGGGATAGCTCAGCCCCAGCATTTT
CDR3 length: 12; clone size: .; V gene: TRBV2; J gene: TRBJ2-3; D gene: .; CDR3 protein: CAIGRSADTQYF; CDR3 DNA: TGTGCCATAGGGAGAAGCGCAGATACGCAGTATTTT
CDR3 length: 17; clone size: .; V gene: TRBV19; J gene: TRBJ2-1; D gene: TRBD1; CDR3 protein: CASTALRAGQGRNEQFF; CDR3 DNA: TGTGCCAGTACCGCCCTACGAGCGGGACAGGGGAGGAATGAGCAGTTCTTC
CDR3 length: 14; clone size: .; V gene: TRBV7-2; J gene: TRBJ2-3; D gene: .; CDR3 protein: CASSPGWSAGTQYF; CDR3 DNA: TGTGCCAGCAGCCCAGGATGGTCAGCGGGTACGCAGTATTTT
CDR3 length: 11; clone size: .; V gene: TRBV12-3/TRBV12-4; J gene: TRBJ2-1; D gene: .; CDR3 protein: CASIDRNEQFF; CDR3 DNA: TGTGCCAGCATCGACAGGAATGAGCAGTTCTTC
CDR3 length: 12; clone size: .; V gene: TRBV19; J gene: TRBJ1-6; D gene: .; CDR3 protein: CASSWSNSPLHF; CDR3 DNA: TGTGCCAGTAGTTGGAGTAATTCACCCCTCCACTTT
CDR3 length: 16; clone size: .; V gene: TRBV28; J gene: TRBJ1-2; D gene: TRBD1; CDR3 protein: CASSSGGQGAVYGYTF; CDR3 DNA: TGTGCCAGCAGTAGTGGGGGACAGGGGGCCGTCTATGGCTACACCTTC
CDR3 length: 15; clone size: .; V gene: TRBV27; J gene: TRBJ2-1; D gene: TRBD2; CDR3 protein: CASSLISGTGNEQFF; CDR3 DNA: TGTGCCAGCAGCCTGATAAGCGGGACGGGGAATGAGCAGTTCTTC
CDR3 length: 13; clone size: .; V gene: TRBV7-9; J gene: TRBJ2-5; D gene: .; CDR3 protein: CASSPSEWETQYF; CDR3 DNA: TGTGCCAGCAGCCCATCTGAGTGGGAGACCCAGTACTTC
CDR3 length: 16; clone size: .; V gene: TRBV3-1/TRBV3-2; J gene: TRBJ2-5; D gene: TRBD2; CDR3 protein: CASSQTGLAAFETQYF; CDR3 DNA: TGTGCCAGCAGCCAAACCGGACTAGCGGCGTTTGAGACCCAGTACTTC
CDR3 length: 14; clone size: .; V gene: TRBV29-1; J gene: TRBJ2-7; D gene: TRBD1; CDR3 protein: CSSRTGAGSDEQYF; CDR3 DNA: TGCAGCTCACGGACAGGGGCAGGATCTGACGAGCAGTACTTC
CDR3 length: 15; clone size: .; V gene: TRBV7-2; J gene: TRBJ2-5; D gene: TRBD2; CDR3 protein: CASSLTGSGGETQYF; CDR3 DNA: TGTGCCAGCAGCCTAACTGGGTCGGGGGGAGAGACCCAGTACTTC
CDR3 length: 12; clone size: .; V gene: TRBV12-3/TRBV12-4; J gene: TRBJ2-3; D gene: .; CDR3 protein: CASTVGPDTQYF; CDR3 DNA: TGTGCCAGCACAGTGGGCCCAGATACGCAGTATTTT
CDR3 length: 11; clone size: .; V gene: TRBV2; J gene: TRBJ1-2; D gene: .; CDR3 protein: CASSATAYYTF; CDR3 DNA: TGTGCCAGCAGTGCGACAGCTTACTACACCTTC
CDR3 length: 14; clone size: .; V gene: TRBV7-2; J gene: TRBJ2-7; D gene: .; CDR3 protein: CASSSGLQYYEQYF; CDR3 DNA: TGTGCCAGCAGCTCTGGACTACAGTACTACGAGCAGTACTTC
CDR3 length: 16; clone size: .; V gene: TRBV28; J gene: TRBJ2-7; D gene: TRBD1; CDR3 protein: CASSFPRDRGSYEQYF; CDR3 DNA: TGTGCCAGCAGTTTTCCCCGGGACAGGGGCTCCTACGAGCAGTACTTC
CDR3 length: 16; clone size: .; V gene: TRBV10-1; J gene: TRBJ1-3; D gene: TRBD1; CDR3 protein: CASSDPPGQTGNTIYF; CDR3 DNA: TGCGCCAGCAGTGATCCCCCGGGACAGACTGGAAACACCATATATTTT
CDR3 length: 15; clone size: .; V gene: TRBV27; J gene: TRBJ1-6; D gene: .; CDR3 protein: CASSLRTADNSPLHF; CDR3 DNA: TGTGCCAGCAGTTTACGGACAGCTGATAATTCACCCCTCCACTTT
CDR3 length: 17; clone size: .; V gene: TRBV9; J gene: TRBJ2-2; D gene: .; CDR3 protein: CASSGRGHRTYTGELFF; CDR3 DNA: TGTGCCAGCAGCGGGAGGGGGCATCGAACGTACACCGGGGAGCTGTTTTTT
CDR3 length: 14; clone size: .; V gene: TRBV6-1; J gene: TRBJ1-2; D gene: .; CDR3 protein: CASSEARGTYGYTF; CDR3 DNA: TGTGCCAGCAGTGAAGCGCGGGGTACCTATGGCTACACCTTC
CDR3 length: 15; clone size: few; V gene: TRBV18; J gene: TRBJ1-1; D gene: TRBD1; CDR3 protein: CASSPGQGQNTEAFF; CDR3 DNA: TGTGCCAGCTCACCCGGACAGGGCCAGAACACTGAAGCTTTCTTT
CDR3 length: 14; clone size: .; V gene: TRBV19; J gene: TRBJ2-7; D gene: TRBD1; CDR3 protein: CASSAGTGAYEQYF; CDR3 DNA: TGTGCCAGTAGTGCGGGGACAGGGGCCTACGAGCAGTACTTC
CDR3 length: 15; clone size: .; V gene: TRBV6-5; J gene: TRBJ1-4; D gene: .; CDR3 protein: CASSLHRSSNEKLFF; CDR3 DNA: TGTGCCAGCAGTTTACACAGGAGCTCTAATGAAAAACTGTTTTTT
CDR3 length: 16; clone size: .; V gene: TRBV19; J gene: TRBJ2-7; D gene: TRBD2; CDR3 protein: CASSPLRSGRTYEQYF; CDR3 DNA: TGTGCCAGTAGTCCCCTGAGAAGCGGGAGGACCTACGAGCAGTACTTC
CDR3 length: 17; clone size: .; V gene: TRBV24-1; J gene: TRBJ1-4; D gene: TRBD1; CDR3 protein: CATSDNRATGEGEKLFF; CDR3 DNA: TGTGCCACCAGTGACAATCGGGCGACAGGGGAGGGCGAAAAACTGTTTTTT